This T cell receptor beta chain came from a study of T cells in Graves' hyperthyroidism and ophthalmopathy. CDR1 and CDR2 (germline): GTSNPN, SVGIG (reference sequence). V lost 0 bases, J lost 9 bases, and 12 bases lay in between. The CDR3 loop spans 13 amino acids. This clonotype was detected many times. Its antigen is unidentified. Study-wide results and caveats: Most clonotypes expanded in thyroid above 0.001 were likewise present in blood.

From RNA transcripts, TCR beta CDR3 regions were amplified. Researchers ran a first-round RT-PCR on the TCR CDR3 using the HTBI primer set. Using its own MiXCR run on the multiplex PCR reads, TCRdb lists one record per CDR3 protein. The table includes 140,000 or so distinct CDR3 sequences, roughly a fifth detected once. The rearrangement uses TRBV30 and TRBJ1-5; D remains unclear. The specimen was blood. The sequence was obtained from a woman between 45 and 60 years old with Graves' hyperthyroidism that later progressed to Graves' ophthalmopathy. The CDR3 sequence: CAWSVGPGRPQHF. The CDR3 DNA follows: TGTGCCTGGAGTGTAGGGCCGGGGAGGCCCCAGCATTTT.